This T cell receptor (beta chain) was retrieved from a study of graft-versus-host responses after intestinal transplantation. Overall study context: Isolated intestinal, liver-intestinal, or multivisceral transplants had been given to the recipients. For approximately three years after anti-thymocyte globulin induction, all recipients took tacrolimus and steroids.

CDR1 is MDHEN and CDR2 is SYDVKM in the germline V gene. The CDR3 covers 19 residues. V trimming: 5 bases; J trimming: 5 bases; junction bases outside the gene matches: 22. Data came from immunoSEQ multiplex PCR; TCRdb stores just in-frame clones and leaves some out. The sample lists about 71,000 clones, approximately 93% occurring once. Study-wide points: Among circulating GvH clones, peak levels were associated with early post-transplant declines in HvG clones. Recipient marrow contained GvH clones, some of which appeared first in ileum or blood.

A remark on this clone: Its specificity is not known.

The receptor's source is a human donor who received an intestinal transplant. V is TRBV28 and J is TRBJ2-5; TRBD2 matches at 8 bases. The sequences come from unstimulated CD8+ T cells sorted from spleen or lymph node cells, collected before intestinal transplant. CDR3 nucleotide sequence: TGTGCCAGCAGTCCCCAATTATGGCGGGAGGAGGTAGGGGGGGAGACCCAGTACTTC. It specifies CASSPQLWREEVGGETQYF.